This TCR beta chain was retrieved from a study of technical replicates of blood from several donors. Germline V gene data show CDR1 as MNHEY and CDR2 as SMNVEV (reference sequence). J gave up 5 bases and V 1 base, and 16 bases lay outside the gene matches. The CDR3 spans 18 residues. The repertoire was sequenced with immunoSEQ multiplex PCR; TCRdb's copy has only in-frame clones and lacks some. Seen here are nearly 95,000 clones, about 95% observed once, and the top ten hold about 0.38%. What was sequenced was T cells isolated from PBMCs. The J gene is TRBJ1-1, the V gene TRBV27; 7 bases align to TRBD1. This sequence originates from a human donor in good health. CDR3 bases: TGTGCCAGCAGTTTATTTGTCGGTGCAGGGGGTTCGTGGACTGAAGCTTTCTTT. Its translation: CASSLFVGAGGSWTEAFF.